The clone carrying this TCR beta chain was observed a few times. Assay: immunoSEQ multiplex PCR; the TCRdb copy retains only in-frame clones and omits some. This repertoire shows about 170,000 clones, 80% to 85% found once; its top ten account for 14%. This sample stems from a study of blood T cell repertoires in COVID-19. Trimming removed 7 bases at V and 6 bases at J, with 16 bases between. Germline CDR1 is MDHEN and CDR2 is SYDVKM. CDR3 length: 14 amino acids. The TCR sequence derives from a woman between 65 and 79 years old with COVID-19, enrolled during active disease. The specimen sequenced was peripheral blood. J is TRBJ1-5 and V is TRBV28; D remains unclear. CDR3 sequence reads: CASKRNSRGQPQHF. CDR3 in DNA: TGTGCCAGCAAGCGAAACAGTCGGGGTCAGCCCCAGCATTTT.